The T cell receptor (beta chain) under discussion was sequenced for a study of blood T cell repertoires in COVID-19. Background on the study: The samples span acute and convalescent COVID-19 from the United States, Italy and Spain.

The CDR3 sequence is 15 residues long. V trimming: 4 bases; J trimming: 7 bases; junction bases outside the gene matches: 10. Germline CDR1 SGDLS, CDR2 YYNGEE. The study recruited people aged about 18 to 95 years across some 23 US areas. Cohort 3 donors counted as recovered after two negative PCRs, clearance, or resolved symptoms. Original processing methods: It was from reference gene primer amplification that nucleated cell counts were estimated. Clones were sequenced by immunoSEQ multiplex PCR, and TCRdb holds only the in-frame ones, with some missing. Clone size and the V and J calls come from that table; the DNA yielded D and trimming. The sample has some 170,000 clones, more than 80% seen once.

Sequenced: PBMCs or T cells enriched from blood (not recorded which). The TCR originated in a man in his forties or fifties who had recovered from COVID-19. The rearrangement links TRBV9 to TRBJ2-1, with TRBD2 matching over 8 bases. CDR3 bases: TGTGCCAGCAGCCCAGAACCGGGAGGGCCTAATGAGCAGTTCTTC. Its translation is CASSPEPGGPNEQFF.